The source of this TCR beta chain is a study of identical twins. Study observations and caveats: Partial confounding of zero-insertion analyses by invariant MAIT and iNKT cells was possible. Out-of-frame alpha sequences common to twins exhibited an excess of low generation probability.

In every case, the donor was a healthy Caucasian. The table lists this clonotype with many counts. Its antigen remains unknown. TCRdb used MiXCR to reprocess the 5' RACE reads, holding one entry per CDR3 protein. The sample includes around 250,000 distinct CDR3 sequences, about 7% of them seen just once. The V end lost 3 bases, the J end lost 0 bases, and 10 bases lay between the germline ends. CDR3 length: 15 amino acids. These data also formed part of another study, on yellow fever vaccine responses in identical twins.

This receptor was taken from a woman under 30 in good health. This chain connects TRBV12-3 or TRBV12-4 to TRBJ2-3; D unresolved. Sample: memory (CD45RO+) T cells sorted from blood. The CDR3 protein is CASSFDRRSTDTQYF. The CDR3 DNA reads as TGTGCCAGCAGTTTCGACCGCCGGAGCACAGATACGCAGTATTTT.